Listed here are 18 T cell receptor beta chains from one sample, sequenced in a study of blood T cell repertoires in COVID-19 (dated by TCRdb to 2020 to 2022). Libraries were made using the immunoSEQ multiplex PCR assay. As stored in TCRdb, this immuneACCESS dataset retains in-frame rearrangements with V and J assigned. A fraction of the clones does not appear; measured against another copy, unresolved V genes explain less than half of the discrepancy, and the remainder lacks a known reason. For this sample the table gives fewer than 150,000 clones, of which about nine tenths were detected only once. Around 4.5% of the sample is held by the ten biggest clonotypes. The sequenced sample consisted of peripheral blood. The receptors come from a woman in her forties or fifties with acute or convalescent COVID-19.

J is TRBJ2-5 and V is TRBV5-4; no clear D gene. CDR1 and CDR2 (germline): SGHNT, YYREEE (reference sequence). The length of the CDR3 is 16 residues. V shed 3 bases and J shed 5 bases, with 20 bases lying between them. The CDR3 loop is CASSSSLAPQRETQYF. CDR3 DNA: TGTGCCAGCAGCTCCTCCTTGGCTCCGCAGAGGGAGACCCAGTACTTC.

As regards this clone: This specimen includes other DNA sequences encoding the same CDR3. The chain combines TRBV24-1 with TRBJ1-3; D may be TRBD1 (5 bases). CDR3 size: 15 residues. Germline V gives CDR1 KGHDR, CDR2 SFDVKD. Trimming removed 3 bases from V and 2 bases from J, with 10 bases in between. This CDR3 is CATSDPRGAGNTIYF. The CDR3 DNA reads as TGTGCCACCAGTGATCCGCGGGGGGCTGGAAACACCATATATTTT.

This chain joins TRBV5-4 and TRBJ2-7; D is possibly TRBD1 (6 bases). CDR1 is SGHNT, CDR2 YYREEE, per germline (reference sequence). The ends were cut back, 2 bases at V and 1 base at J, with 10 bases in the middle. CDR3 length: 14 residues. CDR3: CASSLDRLSYEQYF. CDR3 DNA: TGTGCCAGCAGCTTAGACAGGTTGTCCTACGAGCAGTACTTC.

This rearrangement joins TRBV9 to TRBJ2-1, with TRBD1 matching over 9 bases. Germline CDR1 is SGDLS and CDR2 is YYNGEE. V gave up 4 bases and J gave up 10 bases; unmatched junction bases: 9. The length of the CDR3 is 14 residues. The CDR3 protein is CASSPRDREGEQFF. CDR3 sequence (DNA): TGTGCCAGCAGCCCTCGGGACAGGGAGGGGGAGCAGTTCTTC.

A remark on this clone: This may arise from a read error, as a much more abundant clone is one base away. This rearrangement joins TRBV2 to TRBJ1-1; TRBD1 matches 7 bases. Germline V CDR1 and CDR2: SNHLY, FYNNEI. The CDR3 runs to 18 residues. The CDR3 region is CTSSEAEPGQTRGTEAFF. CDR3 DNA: TGTACCAGCAGTGAAGCCGAACCGGGACAGACGAGGGGCACTGAAGCTTTCTTT.

CDR3 residues: CASSADSLNTDTQYF. CDR3 sequence (DNA): TGTGCCAGCAGCGCAGACAGTCTCAACACAGATACGCAGTATTTT. V is TRBV9 and J is TRBJ2-3; maybe TRBD1 (5 bases). Germline V gene lookup returns CDR1 SGDLS and CDR2 YYNGEE. Trimming took 3 bases from V and 2 from J, leaving 13 bases between them. CDR3 length: 15 amino acids.

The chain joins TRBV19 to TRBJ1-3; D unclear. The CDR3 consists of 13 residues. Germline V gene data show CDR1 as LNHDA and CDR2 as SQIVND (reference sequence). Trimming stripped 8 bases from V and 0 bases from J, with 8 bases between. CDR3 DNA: TGTGCCAGTTCGCAGAACTCTGGAAACACCATATATTTT. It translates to CASSQNSGNTIYF.

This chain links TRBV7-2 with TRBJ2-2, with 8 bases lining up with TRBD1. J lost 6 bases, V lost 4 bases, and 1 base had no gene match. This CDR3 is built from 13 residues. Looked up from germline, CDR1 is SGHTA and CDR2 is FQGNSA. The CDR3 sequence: CASSSDRAGELFF. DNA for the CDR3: TGTGCCAGCAGCTCGGACAGGGCCGGGGAGCTGTTTTTT.

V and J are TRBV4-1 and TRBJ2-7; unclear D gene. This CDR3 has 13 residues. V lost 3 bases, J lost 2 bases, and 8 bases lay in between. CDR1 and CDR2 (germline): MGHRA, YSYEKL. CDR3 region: CASSHATTYEQYF. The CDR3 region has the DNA TGCGCCAGCAGCCATGCCACTACCTACGAGCAGTACTTC.

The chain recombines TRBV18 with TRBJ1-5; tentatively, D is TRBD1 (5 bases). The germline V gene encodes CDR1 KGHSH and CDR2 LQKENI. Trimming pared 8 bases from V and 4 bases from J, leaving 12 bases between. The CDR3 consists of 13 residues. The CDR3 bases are TGTGCCAGCGCCCCGGGGGGGAATCAGCCCCAGCATTTT. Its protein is CASAPGGNQPQHF.

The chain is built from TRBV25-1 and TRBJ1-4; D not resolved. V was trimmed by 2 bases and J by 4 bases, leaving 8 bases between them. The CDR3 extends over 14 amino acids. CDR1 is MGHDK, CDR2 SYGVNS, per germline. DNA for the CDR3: TGTGCCAGCAGTGAACCCGGACTTAATGAAAAACTGTTTTTT. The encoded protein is CASSEPGLNEKLFF.

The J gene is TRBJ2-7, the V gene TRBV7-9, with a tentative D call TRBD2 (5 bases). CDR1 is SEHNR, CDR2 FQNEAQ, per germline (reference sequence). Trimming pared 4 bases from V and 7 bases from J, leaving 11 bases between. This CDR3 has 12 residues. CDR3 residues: CASSWERAEQYF. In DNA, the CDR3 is TGTGCCAGCAGCTGGGAGAGAGCTGAGCAGTACTTC.

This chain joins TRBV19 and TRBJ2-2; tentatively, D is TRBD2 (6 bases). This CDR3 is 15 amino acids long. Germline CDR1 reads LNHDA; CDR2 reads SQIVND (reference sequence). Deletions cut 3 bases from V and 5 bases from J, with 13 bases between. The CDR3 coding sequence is TGTGCCAGTAGTATCGGTTGGGCGGGGACCGGGGAGCTGTTTTTT. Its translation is CASSIGWAGTGELFF.

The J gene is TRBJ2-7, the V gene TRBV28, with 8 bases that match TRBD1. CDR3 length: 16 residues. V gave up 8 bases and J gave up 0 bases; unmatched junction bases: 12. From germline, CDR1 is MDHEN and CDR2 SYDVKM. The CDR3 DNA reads TGTGCCAGCCAAGCTCCCGGGACAGGCCACTCCTACGAGCAGTACTTC. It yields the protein CASQAPGTGHSYEQYF.

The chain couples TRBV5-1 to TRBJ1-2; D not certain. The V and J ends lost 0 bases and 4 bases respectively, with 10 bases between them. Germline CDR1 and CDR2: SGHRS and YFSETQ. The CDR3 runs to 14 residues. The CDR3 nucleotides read TGCGCCAGCAGCTTGGCCAAGAGTACCTATGGCTACACCTTC. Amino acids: CASSLAKSTYGYTF.

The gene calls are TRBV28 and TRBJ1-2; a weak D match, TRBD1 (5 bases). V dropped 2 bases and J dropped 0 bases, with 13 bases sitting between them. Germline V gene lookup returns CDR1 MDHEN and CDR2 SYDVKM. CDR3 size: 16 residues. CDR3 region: CASSLRGAGANYGYTF. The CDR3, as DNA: TGTGCCAGCAGTTTACGAGGGGCGGGGGCTAACTATGGCTACACCTTC.

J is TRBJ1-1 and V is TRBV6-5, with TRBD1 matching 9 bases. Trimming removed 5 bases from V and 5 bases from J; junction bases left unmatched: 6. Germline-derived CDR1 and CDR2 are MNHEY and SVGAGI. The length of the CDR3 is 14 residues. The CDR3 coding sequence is TGTGCCAGCAGTAGGACAGGGGTGTGGACTGAAGCTTTCTTT. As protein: CASSRTGVWTEAFF.

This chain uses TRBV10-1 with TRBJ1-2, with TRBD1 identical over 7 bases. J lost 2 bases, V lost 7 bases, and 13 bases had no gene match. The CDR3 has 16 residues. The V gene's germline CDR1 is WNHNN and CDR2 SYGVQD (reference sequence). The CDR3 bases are TGCGCCAGCACCATGGATGAGGGACAGAGCAACTATGGCTACACCTTC. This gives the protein CASTMDEGQSNYGYTF.